Shown below are 15 T cell receptor beta chains from a single sample sequenced in a study of T-cell reconstitution after alpha-beta-depleted transplantation in children. TCRbeta library construction was performed incorporating unique molecular identifiers. TCRdb passed the PCR reads through MiXCR, listing each CDR3 protein once. The sample consists of about 420,000 distinct CDR3 sequences, around 9.9% of them appearing once. The source was PBMCs from the stem cell graft donor, collected from the stem cell graft. These receptors all come from a human donor who donated a stem cell graft to a child with acute myeloid leukemia.

CDR3 residues: CASSLLSGGELFF. DNA for the CDR3: TGTGCCAGCAGTTTATTGAGTGGCGGGGAGCTGTTTTTT. The chain links TRBV12-3 or TRBV12-4 to TRBJ2-2; the D is unclear. The CDR3 sequence is 13 residues long. V was clipped by 2 bases and J by 7 bases, with 8 bases between them.

This clonotype was picked up a small number of times. The gene calls are TRBV20-1 and TRBJ2-5; 10 bases map to TRBD1. The CDR3 contains 15 residues. The V gene's germline CDR1 is DFQATT and CDR2 SNEGSKA (reference sequence). Germline trimming cut 5 bases from V and 5 bases from J; bases unmatched to any gene: 11. The CDR3 region has the DNA TGCAGTGCTCCGGTGGGACAGGGGATGAGGGAGACCCAGTACTTC. Translation: CSAPVGQGMRETQYF.

This clonotype has ten or more counts. The rearrangement links TRBV5-1 to TRBJ1-4; D is unclear. V lost 4 bases to trimming and J lost 5 bases, with 15 bases between them. The CDR3 runs 15 residues. Germline loops: CDR1 SGHRS, CDR2 YFSETQ. Here the CDR3 reads CASSLSETLNEKLFF. For the CDR3, the DNA is TGCGCCAGCAGCCTCTCCGAGACTCTGAATGAAAAACTGTTTTTT.

This clonotype was seen more than once but under ten times. This chain uses TRBV20-1 with TRBJ2-4, with TRBD1 identical over 8 bases. Germline V lookup: CDR1 DFQATT, CDR2 SNEGSKA (reference sequence). With 0 bases clipped from V and 9 bases from J, the junction kept 7 bases outside the gene matches. CDR3 length: 14 residues. The CDR3 loop reads CSAREPGQGGIQYF. CDR3 sequence (DNA): TGCAGTGCTAGAGAACCCGGACAGGGAGGCATTCAGTACTTC.

Many counts were recorded for this clonotype. The rearrangement joins TRBV5-1 to TRBJ2-7; the match to TRBD2 covers 16 bases. CDR1 is SGHRS and CDR2 is YFSETQ in the germline V gene. With V trimmed by 4 bases and J by 4 bases, 2 bases remained unmatched. The CDR3 spans 15 residues. CDR3 region: CASSLGLAGGYEQYF. CDR3 nucleotides: TGCGCCAGCAGCCTGGGACTAGCGGGAGGGTACGAGCAGTACTTC. Drawing the rest from reference TRBV5-1 and TRBJ2-7, the complete variable domain is KAGVTQTPRYLIKTRGQQVTLSCSPISGHRSVSWYQQTPGQGLQFLFEYFSETQRNKGNFPGRFSGRQFSNSRSEMNVSTLELGDSALYLCASSLGLAGGYEQYFGPGTRLTVT.

The V and J genes are TRBV20-1 and TRBJ2-7; 10 positions match TRBD1. CDR3 length: 15 residues. Germline CDR1 is DFQATT and CDR2 is SNEGSKA (reference sequence). Germline trimming cut 4 bases from V and 4 bases from J; bases unmatched to any gene: 10. The CDR3 region has the DNA TGCAGTGCTATGGGTTTAGGGGACAGGGGATACGAGCAGTACTTC. This translates into CSAMGLGDRGYEQYF.

This chain uses TRBV3-1 with TRBJ1-2; 11 nucleotides agree with TRBD1. The CDR3 loop spans 16 amino acids. Germline values: CDR1 LGHDT, CDR2 YNNKEL (reference sequence). Losses at the gene ends were 0 bases for V and 7 bases for J; bases not matched to a gene: 7. Here the CDR3 reads CASSQDIGQGAGGYTF. In DNA, the CDR3 is TGTGCCAGCAGCCAAGATATAGGACAGGGGGCCGGTGGCTACACCTTC. Full variable domain (remainder filled in from reference TRBV3-1 and TRBJ1-2): DTAVSQTPKYLVTQMGNDKSIKCEQNLGHDTMYWYKQDSKKFLKIMFSYNNKELIINETVPNRFSPKSPDKAHLNLHINSLELGDSAVYFCASSQDIGQGAGGYTFGSGTRLTVV.

This clonotype was observed at least ten times. The CDR3 sequence: CASSLGRSTGELFF. CDR3 coding DNA: TGTGCCAGCAGCTTAGGGAGGTCCACCGGGGAGCTGTTTTTT. This chain joins TRBV7-6 and TRBJ2-2, with a weak D call TRBD2 (5 bases). Germline V gene lookup returns CDR1 SGHVS and CDR2 FNYEAQ. This CDR3 contains 14 residues. With 1 base removed from V and 4 bases from J, the gap between germline ends came to 7 bases.

This chain links TRBV20-1 with TRBJ2-7, with a weak D call TRBD2 (5 bases). Trimming shortened V by 6 bases and J by 1 base, and 16 bases separated the two germline ends. There are 14 residues in the CDR3. Germline V gives CDR1 DFQATT, CDR2 SNEGSKA (reference sequence). Here the CDR3 DNA reads TGCAGTGCCACGGGTAAAACGGGATCCTACGAGCAGTACTTC. It is translated as CSATGKTGSYEQYF.

Ten or more counts support this clonotype. The V gene is TRBV5-1, the J gene TRBJ2-2, with a possible D match to TRBD1 (6 bases). The V end was cut by 2 bases, the J end by 8 bases, with 16 bases between. CDR1 and CDR2 from the germline V gene are SGHRS and YFSETQ. The CDR3 covers 15 residues. In DNA form, the CDR3 reads TGCGCCAGCAGCTTTGCTAACCAGGGGCCGGGGGAGCTGTTTTTT. This encodes CASSFANQGPGELFF. The full variable domain, completed using reference TRBV5-1 and TRBJ2-2, is KAGVTQTPRYLIKTRGQQVTLSCSPISGHRSVSWYQQTPGQGLQFLFEYFSETQRNKGNFPGRFSGRQFSNSRSEMNVSTLELGDSALYLCASSFANQGPGELFFGEGSRLTVL.

In DNA form, the CDR3 reads TGTGCCAGCACCTCCTGGGGGCAGGTCACAGATACGCAGTATTTT. Amino acids: CASTSWGQVTDTQYF. This sequence joins TRBV2 and TRBJ2-3; possibly TRBD1 for D (6 bases). The CDR3 covers 15 residues. From germline, CDR1 is SNHLY and CDR2 FYNNEI. V was clipped by 7 bases and J by 2 bases, with 16 bases between them.

This clonotype was counted a few times. The gene calls are TRBV12-3 or TRBV12-4 and TRBJ2-1; D remains ambiguous. The length of the CDR3 is 11 residues. Trimming cost V 5 bases and J 7 bases, with 6 bases left between them. The DNA for the CDR3 is TGTGCCAGCAGTCGAAGAAATGAGCAGTTCTTC. The encoded protein is CASSRRNEQFF.

The V and J genes are TRBV12-3 or TRBV12-4 and TRBJ1-2; D gene uncertain. V was pared by 3 bases and J by 4 bases, with 6 bases between. The CDR3 consists of 12 residues. The CDR3 sequence: CASSFQSYGYTF. The DNA for the CDR3 is TGTGCCAGCAGTTTCCAGTCCTATGGCTACACCTTC.

This clonotype was detected only a few times. The chain couples TRBV5-1 to TRBJ2-7; D not resolved. Trimming removed 0 bases from V and 3 bases from J, with 10 bases in between. The CDR3 loop spans 14 amino acids. The germline V gene encodes CDR1 SGHRS and CDR2 YFSETQ. The CDR3: CASSLADGFYEQYF. In DNA, the CDR3 is TGCGCCAGCAGCTTGGCGGACGGGTTCTACGAGCAGTACTTC.

The chain employs TRBV3-1 and TRBJ2-7; tentative D call: TRBD2 (6 bases). V lost 3 bases and J lost 2, with 17 bases in between. Germline loops: CDR1 LGHDT, CDR2 YNNKEL (reference sequence). This CDR3 is built from 16 residues. In DNA form, the CDR3 reads TGTGCCAGCAGCCAGTCGGGAGCGGGCGGTACCTACGAGCAGTACTTC. Residues: CASSQSGAGGTYEQYF.